This T cell receptor beta chain was sequenced in a study of CD8 T cells in Susac syndrome. Sequencing of TCR beta covered CD8+ and CD4+ T cells obtained from blood. Included as multiple sclerosis controls were treatment-naive patients who had stable or active relapsing-remitting disease. Negative magnetic isolation gave CD8+ and CD4+ cells; FACS enriched CD8+ TEMRA. This CDR3 region has 13 residues. V was shortened by 8 bases and J by 3 bases, with 14 bases between the two germline ends. The germline CDR1 and CDR2 sequences are MGHRA and YSYEKL. A quantity of about 0.5 to 1 ug RNA underwent reverse transcription using random hexamers. A multiplex approach, immunoSEQ multiplex PCR, amplified TCR beta CDR3 across 54 Vbeta and 13 Jbeta. TCRdb reprocessed the immunoSEQ multiplex PCR reads via MiXCR and lists one record per CDR3 protein. The sample gives about 180,000 distinct CDR3 sequences, approximately 95% of which show up once; 0.15% to 0.2% is in the top ten.

The gene calls are TRBV4-1 and TRBJ2-7; D gene ambiguous. Sequenced input: CD8+ T cells from PBMCs. The sequence derives from a human donor with multiple sclerosis. CDR3 amino acids: CASSERQFYEQYF. In nucleotides, the CDR3 is TGCGCCAGCTCCGAGCGACAATTCTACGAGCAGTACTTC.